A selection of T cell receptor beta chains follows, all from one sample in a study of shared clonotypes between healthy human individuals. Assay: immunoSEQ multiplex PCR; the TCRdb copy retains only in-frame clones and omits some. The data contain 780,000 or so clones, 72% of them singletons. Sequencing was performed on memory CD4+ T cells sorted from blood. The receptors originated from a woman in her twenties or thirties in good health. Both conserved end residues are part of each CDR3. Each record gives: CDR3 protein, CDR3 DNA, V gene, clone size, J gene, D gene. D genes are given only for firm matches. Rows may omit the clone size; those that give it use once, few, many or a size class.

CDR3 protein: CASSLGVRPDTQYF
CDR3 DNA: TGTGCCAGCAGTTTGGGGGTAAGGCCAGATACGCAGTATTTT
V gene: TRBV27
clone size: -
J gene: TRBJ2-3
D gene: -

CDR3 protein: CATSRKSTTGTSGATQYF
CDR3 DNA: TGTGCCACCAGCAGAAAATCTACCACCGGGACTAGCGGGGCTACGCAGTATTTT
V gene: TRBV15
clone size: -
J gene: TRBJ2-3
D gene: TRBD2

CDR3 protein: CASSPRGRLYEQYF
CDR3 DNA: TGTGCCAGCAGCCCCCGCGGGAGACTCTACGAGCAGTACTTC
V gene: TRBV14
clone size: -
J gene: TRBJ2-7
D gene: TRBD2

CDR3 protein: CASSLESSTDTQYF
CDR3 DNA: TGTGCCAGCAGCTTGGAGTCTAGCACAGATACGCAGTATTTT
V gene: TRBV11-2
clone size: -
J gene: TRBJ2-3
D gene: -

CDR3 protein: CASSYSPLFMYGYTF
CDR3 DNA: TGTGCCAGCAGTTACTCTCCTCTCTTCATGTATGGCTACACCTTC
V gene: TRBV6-6
clone size: once
J gene: TRBJ1-2
D gene: -

CDR3 protein: CASSSGPGNTIYF
CDR3 DNA: TGTGCCAGCAGCTCTGGACCTGGAAACACCATATATTTT
V gene: TRBV7-3
clone size: -
J gene: TRBJ1-3
D gene: -

CDR3 protein: CASRDRPQPQHF
CDR3 DNA: TGTGCCAGTAGGGACAGGCCACAGCCCCAGCATTTT
V gene: TRBV28
clone size: -
J gene: TRBJ1-5
D gene: TRBD1

CDR3 protein: CASSLPGFYGYTF
CDR3 DNA: TGTGCCAGCAGCTTGCCAGGGTTCTATGGCTACACCTTC
V gene: TRBV11-1
clone size: -
J gene: TRBJ1-2
D gene: -

CDR3 protein: CASSPPRLAGEETQYF
CDR3 DNA: TGCGCCAGCAGCCCACCCCGACTAGCGGGAGAAGAGACCCAGTACTTC
V gene: TRBV5-1
clone size: few
J gene: TRBJ2-5
D gene: TRBD2

CDR3 protein: CASSRIPTGGSYEQYF
CDR3 DNA: TGTGCCAGCAGTAGAATACCGACAGGGGGCAGTTACGAGCAGTACTTC
V gene: TRBV11-2
clone size: -
J gene: TRBJ2-7
D gene: TRBD1

CDR3 protein: CASTPSAPQGETQYF
CDR3 DNA: TGTGCCAGCACCCCCAGCGCCCCTCAGGGGGAGACCCAGTACTTC
V gene: TRBV6-1
clone size: -
J gene: TRBJ2-5
D gene: -

CDR3 protein: CASSVRNFEAFF
CDR3 DNA: TGTGCCAGCAGTGTGCGAAACTTTGAAGCTTTCTTT
V gene: TRBV2
clone size: -
J gene: TRBJ1-1
D gene: -

CDR3 protein: CATRRSGAEQFF
CDR3 DNA: TGTGCCACCCGACGCTCCGGGGCCGAGCAGTTCTTC
V gene: TRBV19
clone size: -
J gene: TRBJ2-1
D gene: -

CDR3 protein: CASSLRNEKLFF
CDR3 DNA: TGTGCCAGCAGCCTGCGTAATGAAAAACTGTTTTTT
V gene: TRBV7-9
clone size: -
J gene: TRBJ1-4
D gene: -

CDR3 protein: CASIRVLGQGFGYTF
CDR3 DNA: TGTGCCAGCATACGTGTACTGGGACAGGGCTTTGGCTACACCTTC
V gene: TRBV6-1
clone size: -
J gene: TRBJ1-2
D gene: TRBD1

CDR3 protein: CASSLRQNTGELFF
CDR3 DNA: TGTGCCAGCAGCCTCCGACAGAACACCGGGGAGCTGTTTTTT
V gene: TRBV5-4
clone size: once
J gene: TRBJ2-2
D gene: -

CDR3 protein: CASRVSGLVGRSTDTQYF
CDR3 DNA: TGTGCCAGCAGGGTCTCGGGACTAGTGGGCCGTAGCACAGATACGCAGTATTTT
V gene: TRBV2
clone size: -
J gene: TRBJ2-3
D gene: TRBD2

CDR3 protein: CASSLGINQPQHF
CDR3 DNA: TGTGCCAGCTCACTTGGGATCAATCAGCCCCAGCATTTT
V gene: TRBV18
clone size: once
J gene: TRBJ1-5
D gene: -

CDR3 protein: CASSMLDRGSYGELFF
CDR3 DNA: TGTGCCAGTAGTATGCTGGACAGGGGCTCTTACGGGGAGCTGTTTTTT
V gene: TRBV19
clone size: -
J gene: TRBJ2-2
D gene: TRBD1

CDR3 protein: CASRAGVNEQFF
CDR3 DNA: TGTGCCAGCAGGGCGGGAGTGAATGAGCAGTTCTTC
V gene: TRBV7-8
clone size: -
J gene: TRBJ2-1
D gene: TRBD2

CDR3 protein: CASSELGFIPTDTQYF
CDR3 DNA: TGTGCCAGCAGTGAACTGGGGTTTATTCCCACAGATACGCAGTATTTT
V gene: TRBV6-1
clone size: -
J gene: TRBJ2-3
D gene: -

CDR3 protein: CASSLVRDNEQFF
CDR3 DNA: TGTGCCAGCAGCTTGGTACGAGACAATGAGCAGTTCTTC
V gene: TRBV5-5
clone size: once
J gene: TRBJ2-1
D gene: -